This entry lists 22 T cell receptor beta chains sequenced from one sample in a study of tumor-infiltrating lymphocytes in oesophageal squamous cell carcinoma. TCRdb fed the PCR reads into MiXCR, producing one record per CDR3 protein. The sample has 15,000 to 20,000 distinct CDR3 sequences; around 40% are singletons. Sequencing input: normal esophageal tissue next to the tumor. The receptors were gathered from a female donor with esophageal squamous cell carcinoma.

The V and J genes are TRBV28 and TRBJ2-4; no clear D gene. The CDR3 is 16 residues long. V was pared by 5 bases and J by 1 base, with 15 bases between. CDR1 and CDR2 (germline): MDHEN, SYDVKM. CDR3 in amino acids: CASSKTPIGAKNIQYF. The CDR3 region has the DNA TGTGCCAGCAGTAAAACCCCTATCGGGGCCAAAAACATTCAGTACTTC.

The CDR3 loop is CASSIWTGHNEQFF. The CDR3 DNA reads TGTGCCAGCAGTATTTGGACAGGACACAATGAGCAGTTCTTC. V is TRBV6-9 and J is TRBJ2-1, with 7 bases identical to TRBD1. This CDR3 has 14 amino acids. CDR1 is MNHGY and CDR2 is SVAAGI in the germline V gene. V was clipped by 5 bases and J by 5 bases; unmatched bases: 6.

This clonotype was seen ten or more times. The J gene is TRBJ2-7, the V gene TRBV28; TRBD2 might be the D (5 bases). Germline assignment: CDR1 MDHEN and CDR2 SYDVKM. The CDR3 contains 15 residues. V lost 6 bases and J lost 0, with 15 bases in between. CDR3: CASRIGLTTSYEQYF. The CDR3 DNA reads TGTGCCAGCAGAATCGGACTCACAACCTCCTACGAGCAGTACTTC.

On this clonotype itself: No conserved phenylalanine or tryptophan is present at the end of the CDR3, so a read error is the likely explanation. The limits of the CDR3 on the DNA are not certain, so only TCRdb's listed CDR3 is given. The rearrangement uses TRBV7-1 and TRBJ1-1; the table names TRBD1, a call not compared with the DNA. TRBV7-1 is annotated as an ORF whose role is uncertain. The CDR3 adds up to 20 amino acids, both ends counted. The chain's CDR3 is CASSGERDRVSGANVLTLGT.

This clonotype was counted between two and nine times. The chain couples TRBV6-1 to TRBJ1-5; D not certain. Germline V CDR1 and CDR2: MNHNS, SASEGT. This CDR3 comprises 13 residues. Trimming took off 9 bases at V and 4 bases at J, with 13 bases between the two ends. CDR3 coding DNA: TGTGCCAGTCGGGGTAAGGTAAATCAGCCCCAGCATTTT. It yields the protein CASRGKVNQPQHF.

The table lists this clonotype with a count of one. The CDR3 is CATWDRGQFF. CDR3 in DNA: TGTGCCACCTGGGACAGGGGGCAGTTCTTC. The V and J genes are TRBV10-3 and TRBJ2-5; 10 nucleotides align to TRBD1. The J call may be wrong; the DNA end is better matched by TRBJ2-1. This CDR3 is built from 10 residues. Looked up from germline, CDR1 is ENHRY and CDR2 is SYGVKD.

The chain links TRBV6-6 to TRBJ2-5; D possibly corresponds to TRBD1 (5 bases). This CDR3 has 14 residues. The germline CDR1 and CDR2 sequences are MNHNY and SVGAGI (reference sequence). V was clipped by 5 bases and J by 5 bases, with 15 bases between them. CDR3 DNA: TGTGCCAGCAGTGTGGCAGGGCCCAGGGAGACCCAGTACTTC. Encoded protein: CASSVAGPRETQYF.

This clonotype was seen at least ten times. The V call is TRBV10-2, the J call TRBJ2-3; no firm D call. Germline lookup yields CDR1 WSHSY and CDR2 SAAADI. The V gene lost 0 bases and the J gene lost 5 bases, with 3 bases spanning the gap. CDR3 length: 12 residues. CDR3 in DNA: TGCGCCAGCAGTGAGTCGAAAGATACGCAGTATTTT. This sequence encodes CASSESKDTQYF.

This clonotype was detected only a few times. The chain joins TRBV18 to TRBJ2-1; 8 bases line up with TRBD1. CDR1 KGHSH and CDR2 LQKENI come from the germline V gene. The CDR3 is 20 residues long. J was trimmed by 0 bases and V by 3 bases; bases with no gene match: 16. The CDR3 sequence: CASSPQNRGRRKSSYNEQFF. The CDR3 DNA follows: TGTGCCAGCTCACCGCAAAACAGGGGGAGGAGGAAGAGCTCCTACAATGAGCAGTTCTTC.

This rearrangement joins TRBV6-6 to TRBJ1-1; no reliable D call. The CDR3 is 13 residues long. V lost 2 bases, J lost 5 bases, and 9 bases lay in between. The germline gives CDR1 MNHNY, CDR2 SVGAGI (reference sequence). For the CDR3, the DNA is TGTGCCAGCAGTTACCGAATGCCAACTGAAGCTTTCTTT. It yields the protein CASSYRMPTEAFF.

This clonotype has at least ten counts. This chain connects TRBV19 to TRBJ2-5; 8 positions match TRBD1. The J segment lost 2 bases and the V segment lost 3 bases, leaving 5 bases of the junction unmatched. Germline CDR1 and CDR2: LNHDA and SQIVND (reference sequence). CDR3 length equals 15 residues. CDR3 coding DNA: TGTGCCAGTAGTATGATTGGACAGGGACAAGAGACCCAGTACTTC. Translated: CASSMIGQGQETQYF. The full variable domain, completed using reference TRBV19 and TRBJ2-5, is DGGITQSPKYLFRKEGQNVTLSCEQNLNHDAMYWYRQDPGQGLRLIYYSQIVNDFQKGDIAEGYSVSREKKESFPLTVTSAQKNPTAFYLCASSMIGQGQETQYFGPGTRLLVL.

This clonotype has only one observation. The chain couples TRBV7-2 to TRBJ2-5, with D possibly TRBD2 on 5 matching bases. V lost 1 base, J lost 0 bases, and 12 bases lay in between. CDR3 size: 16 residues. CDR1 SGHTA and CDR2 FQGNSA come from the germline V gene. In DNA form, the CDR3 reads TGTGCCAGCAGCTTAGTTTCGGCGGGTAACCAAGAGACCCAGTACTTC. It encodes CASSLVSAGNQETQYF.

A note on this clonotype: The CDR3 ends on some other residue instead of the conserved phenylalanine or tryptophan, so this is likely a read error. The chain links TRBV7-6 to TRBJ2-5, with 8 bases fitting TRBD2. Germline CDR1 and CDR2: SGHVS and FNYEAQ. CDR3 length equals 15 residues. The DNA for the CDR3 is TGTGCTAGCAGCCCAGCGGGGGCTAGCAGGGAGACCCAGTACCTC. It codes for CASSPAGASRETQYL.

The V gene is TRBV7-2, the J gene TRBJ2-7; 7 bases align to TRBD1. The germline V gene has CDR1 SGHTA and CDR2 FQGNSA. The CDR3 is 15 residues long. V lost 1 base, J lost 4 bases, and 7 bases stayed unmatched. The CDR3 nucleotides are TGTGCCAGCAGCTTAGGGGGGACAGCCGGTTACGAGCAGTACTTC. Translated, it gives CASSLGGTAGYEQYF.

This clonotype was counted ten times or more. The gene calls are TRBV7-9 and TRBJ2-3, with TRBD1 identical over 7 bases. The CDR3 contains 16 residues. J lost 0 bases, V lost 4 bases, and 7 bases had no gene match. Germline assignment: CDR1 SEHNR and CDR2 FQNEAQ (reference sequence). The CDR3 sequence is CASSSGQRASTDTQYF. CDR3 bases: TGTGCCAGCAGCTCGGGACAGCGAGCAAGCACAGATACGCAGTATTTT.

The sample holds a few counts of this clonotype. J is TRBJ2-7 and V is TRBV13; 10 bases match TRBD2. Germline lookup yields CDR1 PRHDT and CDR2 FYEKMQ (reference sequence). CDR3 length: 15 amino acids. The J segment lost 4 bases and the V segment lost 3 bases, leaving 6 bases of the junction unmatched. For the CDR3, the DNA is TGTGCCAGCAGCTTTCCGTCTAGCGGGAGTTACGAGCAGTACTTC. Translated: CASSFPSSGSYEQYF.

The rearrangement links TRBV28 to TRBJ2-5; D ambiguous. The CDR3 extends over 13 amino acids. The V end was cut by 7 bases, the J end by 4 bases, with 13 bases between. CDR1 and CDR2 (germline): MDHEN, SYDVKM. The CDR3 protein is CASTMRWGETQYF. The CDR3 coding sequence is TGTGCCAGCACCATGAGGTGGGGAGAGACCCAGTACTTC. The variable domain in full, with the rest retrieved from reference TRBV28 and TRBJ2-5, is DVKVTQSSRYLVKRTGEKVFLECVQDMDHENMFWYRQDPGLGLRLIYFSYDVKMKEKGDIPEGYSVSREKKERFSLILESASTNQTSMYLCASTMRWGETQYFGPGTRLLVL.

V usage is TRBV11-2 and J usage is TRBJ2-4, with D unresolved. Judging by the DNA end, TRBJ2-5 fits better; the J call may be wrong. The CDR3 sequence is 16 residues long. The germline gives CDR1 SGHAT, CDR2 FQNNGV. The CDR3 loop reads CASSFGWGSIGETQYF. The CDR3 nucleotides read TGTGCCAGCAGCTTCGGCTGGGGAAGTATTGGGGAGACCCAGTACTTC.

This clonotype was recorded at least ten times. CDR3 DNA sequence: TGTGCCAGCAGCCCCCACCGAGGGTCGCGGGGAGGTTCACCCCTCCACTTT. This encodes CASSPHRGSRGGSPLHF. The V and J genes are TRBV5-4 and TRBJ1-6; D is unresolved. This CDR3 spans 17 amino acids. Germline V gene lookup returns CDR1 SGHNT and CDR2 YYREEE (reference sequence). Trimming took 4 bases from V and 9 from J, leaving 23 bases between them.

By share, this clonotype counts as medium-sized. The CDR3 is CASSRRDRAGEQYF. In DNA, the CDR3 is TGTGCCAGCAGCAGACGGGACCGGGCTGGCGAGCAGTACTTC. This sequence joins TRBV7-6 and TRBJ2-7, with D possibly called TRBD1 or TRBD2 (5 bases each). Trimming pared 5 bases from V and 6 bases from J, leaving 17 bases between. This CDR3 spans 14 amino acids. Germline CDR1 reads SGHVS; CDR2 reads FNYEAQ.

The chain is built from TRBV12-3 or TRBV12-4 and TRBJ2-3; 15 bases line up with TRBD2. The J call may be in error: the DNA end matches TRBJ2-7 better. This CDR3 region has 16 residues. CDR3 DNA sequence: TGTGCCAGCAGTTCTCGCCCGGGACTAGCGGGAGGAATACAGTACTTC. Protein product: CASSSRPGLAGGIQYF.

The sample holds a few counts of this clonotype. The genes are TRBV6-1 and TRBJ1-2, with 8 bases matching TRBD1. The CDR3 is 15 amino acids. Germline lookup yields CDR1 MNHNS and CDR2 SASEGT. The trim removed 0 bases at V and 2 bases at J, leaving 2 bases unmatched. CDR3 residues: CASSEARTGNYGYTF. The DNA of the CDR3 is TGTGCCAGCAGTGAAGCCCGGACAGGGAACTATGGCTACACCTTC.